The clone carrying this T cell receptor (beta chain) has a count of ten or more. Its antigen is undetermined. The data were obtained in a study of T cells in Graves' hyperthyroidism and ophthalmopathy. The junction had 3 bases not matched to a gene; V was cut back by 2 bases and J by 11 bases. This CDR3 has 13 residues. Germline V gene sequence: CDR1 SGHTA, CDR2 FQGNSA. Broader study findings: Blood also showed most of the thyroid clonotypes that were expanded above 0.001.

TCR beta CDR3 region amplification was performed from RNA transcripts. An initial round of RT-PCR targeting the TCR CDR3 relied on the HTBI primer set. Via MiXCR, TCRdb re-called the multiplex PCR reads, giving one row per CDR3 protein. Here the sample spans a few hundred thousand distinct CDR3 sequences, approximately 15% being singletons. Patients were excluded because of uncontrolled infection, other autoimmune disease, pregnancy or lactation. Blood was obtained at the first hyperthyroidism diagnosis, which preceded any ophthalmopathy symptoms. The sequenced sample consisted of blood. The receptor was derived from a woman aged 25 to 45 with Graves' hyperthyroidism that later progressed to Graves' ophthalmopathy. The rearrangement uses TRBV7-2 and TRBJ2-1; 10 positions agree with TRBD2. In DNA form, the CDR3 reads TGTGCCAGCAGCTTAAATAGCGGGAGGAAGCAGTTCTTC. It encodes CASSLNSGRKQFF.